The 31 T cell receptor beta chains in this list originate from one sample, sequenced in a study of cytomegalovirus exposure and HLA in healthy donors. In the PCR, 60 Vbeta and 13 Jbeta primers were used. Measured with immunoSEQ multiplex PCR; TCRdb has only the in-frame clones, and not every one. Among about 280,000 clones listed, around 90% were seen once. Sequencing input: PBMCs. The receptor set was obtained from a woman younger than 35 in good health and CMV-seronegative.

This rearrangement joins TRBV15 to TRBJ1-1, with TRBD1 matching 10 bases. Trimming at V came to 5 bases and at J to 11 bases, leaving 8 bases not matched to a gene. Per the germline V gene, CDR1 is LNHNV and CDR2 is YYDKDF (reference sequence). There are 13 residues in the CDR3. CDR3 protein: CATSYTGTGVAFF. CDR3 bases: TGTGCCACCAGCTACACCGGGACAGGGGTCGCTTTCTTT. Together with reference TRBV15 and TRBJ1-1, the CDR3 gives the full variable domain: DAMVIQNPRYQVTQFGKPVTLSCSQTLNHNVMYWYQQKSSQAPKLLFHYYDKDFNNEADTPDNFQSRRPNTSFCFLDIRSPGLGDTAMYLCATSYTGTGVAFFGQGTRLTVV.

Worth noting for this clone: The sample holds other DNA sequences that translate to the same CDR3. V usage is TRBV20-1 and J usage is TRBJ2-7, with D possibly matching TRBD1 (6 bases). Germline V CDR1 and CDR2: DFQATT, SNEGSKA (reference sequence). CDR3 length: 11 amino acids. Trimming pared 5 bases from V and 7 bases from J, leaving 12 bases between. CDR3 DNA sequence: TGCAGTGCTCAGGGGCAGGGAGAGCAGTACTTC. This codes for CSAQGQGEQYF.

The chain joins TRBV18 to TRBJ1-2, with D possibly being TRBD1 (6 bases). Deletions cut 3 bases from V and 6 bases from J, with 14 bases between. Germline V gene data show CDR1 as KGHSH and CDR2 as LQKENI. The CDR3 is made up of 14 amino acids. This CDR3 reads CASSPPGTFDGYTF. CDR3 in DNA: TGTGCCAGCTCACCCCCCGGGACATTTGATGGCTACACCTTC. Using reference TRBV18 and TRBJ1-2 for the parts outside the CDR3, the full variable domain is NAGVMQNPRHLVRRRGQEARLRCSPMKGHSHVYWYRQLPEEGLKFMVYLQKENIIDESGMPKERFSAEFPKEGPSILRIQQVVRGDSAAYFCASSPPGTFDGYTFGSGTRLTVV.

V gene TRBV9 combines with J gene TRBJ2-7, with 10 bases aligning to TRBD1. This CDR3 has 17 residues. Germline V gene data show CDR1 as SGDLS and CDR2 as YYNGEE. J lost 5 bases, V lost 0 bases, and 11 bases had no gene match. The CDR3, as DNA: TGTGCCAGCAGCGTAGTGGAAAGGGACAGGGGAGGGCACGAGCAGTACTTC. Translation gives CASSVVERDRGGHEQYF.

V gene TRBV30 combines with J gene TRBJ2-5, with 14 bases matching TRBD2. This CDR3 has 18 residues. Germline values: CDR1 GTSNPN, CDR2 SVGIG (reference sequence). Trimming at V came to 7 bases and at J to 2 bases, leaving 15 bases not matched to a gene. DNA of the CDR3: TGTGCCTCGAACCATGGGAAGACTAGCGGGGGGGAACAAGAGACCCAGTACTTC. Protein: CASNHGKTSGGEQETQYF.

The V and J genes are TRBV7-6 and TRBJ2-7, with D hard to call. Germline CDR1 reads SGHVS; CDR2 reads FNYEAQ. The V gene lost 2 bases and the J gene lost 2 bases, with 7 bases spanning the gap. This CDR3 comprises 13 residues. This chain's CDR3 is CASSLSPAYEQYF. DNA for the CDR3: TGTGCCAGCAGCTTAAGTCCGGCCTACGAGCAGTACTTC.

V is TRBV9 and J is TRBJ2-1; TRBD1 agrees at 7 bases. With V trimmed by 4 bases and J by 5 bases, 9 bases remained unmatched. The V gene's germline CDR1 is SGDLS and CDR2 YYNGEE. This CDR3 contains 15 residues. For the CDR3, the DNA is TGTGCCAGCAGCCCCCGACAGGGTGTCCACAATGAGCAGTTCTTC. Encoded protein: CASSPRQGVHNEQFF.

V is TRBV7-6 and J is TRBJ1-6, with TRBD1 matching over 7 bases. The germline V gene has CDR1 SGHVS and CDR2 FNYEAQ. The CDR3 is made up of 16 amino acids. The ends lost 5 bases at V and 7 bases at J; junction bases unmatched: 11. The CDR3 bases are TGTGCCAGCAGCCTGGGCCCGACAGGGAAGAATTCACCCCTCCACTTT. Its protein product is CASSLGPTGKNSPLHF.

This clone has just one count. The V gene is TRBV27, the J gene TRBJ1-2, with 8 bases aligning to TRBD1. The CDR3 extends over 15 amino acids. Trimming took 5 bases from V and 6 from J; bases not matched to a gene: 11. Germline V CDR1 and CDR2: MNHEY, SMNVEV (reference sequence). The CDR3 nucleotides are TGTGCCAGCAGTATCGGACAGGGAGTGGGGAATGGCTACACCTTC. This encodes CASSIGQGVGNGYTF.

This chain connects TRBV6-6 to TRBJ2-1; TRBD2 matches 7 bases. After removal of 7 bases from V and 0 bases from J, the junction contained 9 bases not matched to a gene. CDR1 is MNHNY, CDR2 SVGAGI, per germline (reference sequence). The CDR3 has 16 residues. CDR3 in amino acids: CASNWGSGGSYNEQFF. CDR3 in DNA: TGTGCCAGCAATTGGGGATCGGGGGGCTCCTACAATGAGCAGTTCTTC.

The V gene is TRBV6-6, the J gene TRBJ1-1; TRBD1 aligns across 7 bases. V shed 6 bases, J shed 3 bases, and the junction held 7 bases outside the gene matches. CDR3 size: 14 residues. In germline, CDR1 is MNHNY, CDR2 SVGAGI (reference sequence). Written as DNA, the CDR3 is TGTGCCAGCAGCGAGGGGGCCCTCTACACTGAAGCTTTCTTT. This gives the protein CASSEGALYTEAFF.

The chain links TRBV11-2 to TRBJ2-5; TRBD2 agrees at 14 bases. J was trimmed by 5 bases and V by 3 bases; bases with no gene match: 5. Per germline, CDR1 SGHAT and CDR2 FQNNGV. This CDR3 contains 16 residues. The CDR3 loop reads CASSLGLAGVGETQYF. The CDR3 DNA is TGTGCCAGCAGCTTGGGACTAGCGGGGGTTGGGGAGACCCAGTACTTC.

This clone came up a few times. V gene TRBV2 combines with J gene TRBJ1-6, with a weak D call TRBD1 (6 bases). From germline, CDR1 is SNHLY and CDR2 FYNNEI. The V end lost 5 bases, the J end lost 10 bases, and 12 bases lay between the germline ends. The CDR3 runs to 13 residues. The CDR3 nucleotides read TGTGCCAGCAGTTTACAGGGTTGGTCACCCCTCCACTTT. Protein product: CASSLQGWSPLHF.

The chain has TRBV2 and TRBJ2-5; 7 bases fit TRBD1. Germline V CDR1 and CDR2: SNHLY, FYNNEI. The ends lost 7 bases at V and 4 bases at J; junction bases unmatched: 15. This CDR3 comprises 16 residues. CDR3 residues: CASITGVLQGRETQYF. The CDR3, as DNA: TGTGCCAGCATAACAGGGGTTCTCCAGGGGCGAGAGACCCAGTACTTC.

This clone was found once. V usage is TRBV4-1 and J usage is TRBJ2-1, with 11 bases identical to TRBD2. J was trimmed by 3 bases and V by 5 bases; bases with no gene match: 12. The CDR3 runs to 18 residues. Germline V CDR1 and CDR2: MGHRA, YSYEKL. Here the CDR3 reads CASSALHILAGDYNEQFF. The CDR3 region has the DNA TGCGCCAGCAGCGCACTGCATATACTAGCGGGGGACTACAATGAGCAGTTCTTC.

The genes are TRBV7-8 and TRBJ1-6; D is uncertain. The CDR3 totals 16 residues. The germline gives CDR1 SGHVS, CDR2 FQNEAQ. V gave up 2 bases and J gave up 11 bases, with 19 bases separating them. The CDR3 reads CASSLKAGAQRPPLHF. CDR3 nucleotide sequence: TGTGCCAGCAGCTTAAAGGCGGGTGCCCAGCGGCCACCCCTCCACTTT. The variable domain in full, with the rest retrieved from reference TRBV7-8 and TRBJ1-6, is GAGVSQSPRYKVAKRGQDVALRCDPISGHVSLFWYQQALGQGPEFLTYFQNEAQLDKSGLPSDRFFAERPEGSVSTLKIQRTQQEDSAVYLCASSLKAGAQRPPLHFGNGTRLTVT.

This sequence joins TRBV9 and TRBJ2-4; D is perhaps TRBD2 (5 bases). The V gene's germline CDR1 is SGDLS and CDR2 YYNGEE. Trimming took off 0 bases at V and 8 bases at J, with 15 bases between the two ends. The CDR3 has 15 amino acids. The CDR3 region has the DNA TGTGCCAGCAGCGTAGGCGAGGGTAGCGTGGACATTCAGTACTTC. This translates into CASSVGEGSVDIQYF.

The rearrangement joins TRBV5-1 to TRBJ1-2; D might be TRBD1 (6 bases). The germline gives CDR1 SGHRS, CDR2 YFSETQ. The CDR3 totals 14 residues. The germline V and J ends were trimmed by 0 bases and 4 bases, with 10 bases remaining between them. The CDR3 region is CASSLELQGYGYTF. Here the CDR3 DNA reads TGCGCCAGCAGCTTGGAGCTACAGGGCTATGGCTACACCTTC. Based on the CDR3 plus reference TRBV5-1 and TRBJ1-2, the full variable domain is KAGVTQTPRYLIKTRGQQVTLSCSPISGHRSVSWYQQTPGQGLQFLFEYFSETQRNKGNFPGRFSGRQFSNSRSEMNVSTLELGDSALYLCASSLELQGYGYTFGSGTRLTVV.

This chain uses TRBV6-1 with TRBJ2-1; D is perhaps TRBD2 (6 bases). CDR1 and CDR2 (germline): MNHNS, SASEGT. This CDR3 comprises 16 residues. V was clipped by 4 bases and J by 7 bases, with 20 bases between them. In DNA form, the CDR3 reads TGTGCCAGCAGTGGCCCTGGGGTAGCGGAATTAAATGAGCAGTTCTTC. This sequence encodes CASSGPGVAELNEQFF.

This clone was seen a few times. The V call is TRBV5-4, the J call TRBJ1-4; TRBD1 aligns across 9 bases. Germline V lookup: CDR1 SGHNT, CDR2 YYREEE (reference sequence). Trimming took 5 bases from V and 8 from J; bases not matched to a gene: 7. CDR3 length: 14 amino acids. The CDR3 protein is CASRKGQGGEKLFF. The CDR3 coding sequence is TGTGCCAGCAGGAAGGGACAGGGAGGGGAAAAACTGTTTTTT.

In this sample, this clone turned up once. This chain uses TRBV13 with TRBJ2-7, with TRBD2 matching 10 bases. This CDR3 spans 16 amino acids. Germline V CDR1 and CDR2: PRHDT, FYEKMQ (reference sequence). Trimming removed 5 bases from V and 0 bases from J; junction bases left unmatched: 7. CDR3 in amino acids: CASSTSGLAVSYEQYF. CDR3 in DNA: TGTGCCAGCAGCACCTCCGGACTAGCGGTCTCCTACGAGCAGTACTTC.

The chain couples TRBV10-3 to TRBJ2-1; TRBD2 aligns across 10 bases. The CDR3 length is 13 residues. CDR1 and CDR2 from the germline V gene are ENHRY and SYGVKD. The J segment lost 5 bases and the V segment lost 11 bases, leaving 6 bases of the junction unmatched. CDR3 protein: CAVSGGGNNEQFF. The CDR3, as DNA: TGTGCCGTGAGCGGGGGGGGAAACAATGAGCAGTTCTTC.

The V gene is TRBV29-1, the J gene TRBJ2-2; D is possibly TRBD1 (6 bases). The CDR3 is 13 amino acids. The V end was cut by 3 bases, the J end by 2 bases, with 7 bases between. Germline V gives CDR1 SQVTM, CDR2 ANQGSEA. CDR3 sequence: CSVDRGNTGELFF. In DNA form, the CDR3 reads TGCAGCGTTGACAGGGGCAACACCGGGGAGCTGTTTTTT.

The sample holds a few counts of this clone. This chain links TRBV9 with TRBJ2-5, with a weak D call TRBD2 (7 bases). The CDR3 extends over 14 amino acids. Germline V gene lookup returns CDR1 SGDLS and CDR2 YYNGEE. Trimming took 0 bases from V and 2 from J, leaving 8 bases between them. CDR3 region: CASSVEGGQETQYF. DNA of the CDR3: TGTGCCAGCAGCGTAGAGGGGGGGCAAGAGACCCAGTACTTC.

The V and J genes are TRBV12-5 and TRBJ1-1; the match to TRBD1 covers 8 bases. CDR1 and CDR2 from the germline V gene are LGHNT and FRNRAP. CDR3 length: 15 residues. V dropped 5 bases and J dropped 0; count of bases not matched to a gene: 5. The CDR3 coding sequence is TGTGCTAGTGGTGTGGACAGGGTTTTGAACACTGAAGCTTTCTTT. Its protein product is CASGVDRVLNTEAFF.

The chain employs TRBV5-1 and TRBJ1-2, with a weak D call TRBD1 (6 bases). Trimming removed 0 bases from V and 12 bases from J, with 15 bases in between. Germline CDR1 and CDR2: SGHRS and YFSETQ. This CDR3 comprises 13 residues. The CDR3, as DNA: TGCGCCAGCAGCTTGGGGGACAATCCCGAACACACCTTC. Protein sequence: CASSLGDNPEHTF. Combining the CDR3 with reference TRBV5-1 and TRBJ1-2 gives the whole variable domain KAGVTQTPRYLIKTRGQQVTLSCSPISGHRSVSWYQQTPGQGLQFLFEYFSETQRNKGNFPGRFSGRQFSNSRSEMNVSTLELGDSALYLCASSLGDNPEHTFGSGTRLTVV.

The rearrangement links TRBV5-6 to TRBJ2-7; 9 positions match TRBD1. The germline CDR1 and CDR2 sequences are SGHDT and YYEEEE. The V gene end was trimmed by 2 bases and the J gene end by 1 base; junction bases not matched to a gene: 1. CDR3 length: 14 amino acids. Written as DNA, the CDR3 is TGTGCCAGCAGCTTTGGGACAGGGTCCTACGAGCAGTACTTC. Its translation: CASSFGTGSYEQYF. The entire variable domain, with the rest obtained from reference TRBV5-6 and TRBJ2-7, is as follows: DAGVTQSPTHLIKTRGQQVTLRCSPKSGHDTVSWYQQALGQGPQFIFQYYEEEERQRGNFPDRFSGHQFPNYSSELNVNALLLGDSALYLCASSFGTGSYEQYFGPGTRLTVT.

The J gene is TRBJ1-1, the V gene TRBV2; D is unclear. This CDR3 contains 15 residues. Germline V gives CDR1 SNHLY, CDR2 FYNNEI. Trimming cost V 0 bases and J 6 bases, with 14 bases left between them. CDR3 residues: CASSEAPGLSPEAFF. DNA for the CDR3: TGTGCCAGCAGTGAAGCGCCCGGGTTATCTCCTGAAGCTTTCTTT.

The V and J genes are TRBV19 and TRBJ1-1; D call uncertain. Germline lookup yields CDR1 LNHDA and CDR2 SQIVND (reference sequence). The length of the CDR3 is 13 residues. V was clipped by 3 bases and J by 6 bases, with 11 bases between them. The CDR3 sequence is CASSIVSRAEAFF. The CDR3 coding sequence is TGTGCCAGTAGTATCGTCTCGCGCGCTGAAGCTTTCTTT.

This clone came up a few times. A junction end diverges from the germline sequence, so it may reflect a read error. The genes are TRBV7-9 and TRBJ2-1; 10 positions agree with TRBD2. Germline lookup yields CDR1 SEHNR and CDR2 FQNEAQ (reference sequence). The CDR3 is 16 residues long. The CDR3 DNA sequence: TGTTCCAGCAGCTCACTAGCGGGGAGCTCCTACAATGAGCAGTTCTTC. Its protein is CSSSSLAGSSYNEQFF.

This clone was observed once. J is TRBJ1-6 and V is TRBV25-1; maybe TRBD1 (5 bases). Deletions cut 5 bases from V and 10 bases from J, with 18 bases between. Germline assignment: CDR1 MGHDK and CDR2 SYGVNS. This CDR3 is 15 amino acids long. This CDR3 reads CASSTNPYWGSPLHF. CDR3 nucleotides: TGTGCCAGCAGTACTAACCCTTACTGGGGCTCACCCCTCCACTTT.